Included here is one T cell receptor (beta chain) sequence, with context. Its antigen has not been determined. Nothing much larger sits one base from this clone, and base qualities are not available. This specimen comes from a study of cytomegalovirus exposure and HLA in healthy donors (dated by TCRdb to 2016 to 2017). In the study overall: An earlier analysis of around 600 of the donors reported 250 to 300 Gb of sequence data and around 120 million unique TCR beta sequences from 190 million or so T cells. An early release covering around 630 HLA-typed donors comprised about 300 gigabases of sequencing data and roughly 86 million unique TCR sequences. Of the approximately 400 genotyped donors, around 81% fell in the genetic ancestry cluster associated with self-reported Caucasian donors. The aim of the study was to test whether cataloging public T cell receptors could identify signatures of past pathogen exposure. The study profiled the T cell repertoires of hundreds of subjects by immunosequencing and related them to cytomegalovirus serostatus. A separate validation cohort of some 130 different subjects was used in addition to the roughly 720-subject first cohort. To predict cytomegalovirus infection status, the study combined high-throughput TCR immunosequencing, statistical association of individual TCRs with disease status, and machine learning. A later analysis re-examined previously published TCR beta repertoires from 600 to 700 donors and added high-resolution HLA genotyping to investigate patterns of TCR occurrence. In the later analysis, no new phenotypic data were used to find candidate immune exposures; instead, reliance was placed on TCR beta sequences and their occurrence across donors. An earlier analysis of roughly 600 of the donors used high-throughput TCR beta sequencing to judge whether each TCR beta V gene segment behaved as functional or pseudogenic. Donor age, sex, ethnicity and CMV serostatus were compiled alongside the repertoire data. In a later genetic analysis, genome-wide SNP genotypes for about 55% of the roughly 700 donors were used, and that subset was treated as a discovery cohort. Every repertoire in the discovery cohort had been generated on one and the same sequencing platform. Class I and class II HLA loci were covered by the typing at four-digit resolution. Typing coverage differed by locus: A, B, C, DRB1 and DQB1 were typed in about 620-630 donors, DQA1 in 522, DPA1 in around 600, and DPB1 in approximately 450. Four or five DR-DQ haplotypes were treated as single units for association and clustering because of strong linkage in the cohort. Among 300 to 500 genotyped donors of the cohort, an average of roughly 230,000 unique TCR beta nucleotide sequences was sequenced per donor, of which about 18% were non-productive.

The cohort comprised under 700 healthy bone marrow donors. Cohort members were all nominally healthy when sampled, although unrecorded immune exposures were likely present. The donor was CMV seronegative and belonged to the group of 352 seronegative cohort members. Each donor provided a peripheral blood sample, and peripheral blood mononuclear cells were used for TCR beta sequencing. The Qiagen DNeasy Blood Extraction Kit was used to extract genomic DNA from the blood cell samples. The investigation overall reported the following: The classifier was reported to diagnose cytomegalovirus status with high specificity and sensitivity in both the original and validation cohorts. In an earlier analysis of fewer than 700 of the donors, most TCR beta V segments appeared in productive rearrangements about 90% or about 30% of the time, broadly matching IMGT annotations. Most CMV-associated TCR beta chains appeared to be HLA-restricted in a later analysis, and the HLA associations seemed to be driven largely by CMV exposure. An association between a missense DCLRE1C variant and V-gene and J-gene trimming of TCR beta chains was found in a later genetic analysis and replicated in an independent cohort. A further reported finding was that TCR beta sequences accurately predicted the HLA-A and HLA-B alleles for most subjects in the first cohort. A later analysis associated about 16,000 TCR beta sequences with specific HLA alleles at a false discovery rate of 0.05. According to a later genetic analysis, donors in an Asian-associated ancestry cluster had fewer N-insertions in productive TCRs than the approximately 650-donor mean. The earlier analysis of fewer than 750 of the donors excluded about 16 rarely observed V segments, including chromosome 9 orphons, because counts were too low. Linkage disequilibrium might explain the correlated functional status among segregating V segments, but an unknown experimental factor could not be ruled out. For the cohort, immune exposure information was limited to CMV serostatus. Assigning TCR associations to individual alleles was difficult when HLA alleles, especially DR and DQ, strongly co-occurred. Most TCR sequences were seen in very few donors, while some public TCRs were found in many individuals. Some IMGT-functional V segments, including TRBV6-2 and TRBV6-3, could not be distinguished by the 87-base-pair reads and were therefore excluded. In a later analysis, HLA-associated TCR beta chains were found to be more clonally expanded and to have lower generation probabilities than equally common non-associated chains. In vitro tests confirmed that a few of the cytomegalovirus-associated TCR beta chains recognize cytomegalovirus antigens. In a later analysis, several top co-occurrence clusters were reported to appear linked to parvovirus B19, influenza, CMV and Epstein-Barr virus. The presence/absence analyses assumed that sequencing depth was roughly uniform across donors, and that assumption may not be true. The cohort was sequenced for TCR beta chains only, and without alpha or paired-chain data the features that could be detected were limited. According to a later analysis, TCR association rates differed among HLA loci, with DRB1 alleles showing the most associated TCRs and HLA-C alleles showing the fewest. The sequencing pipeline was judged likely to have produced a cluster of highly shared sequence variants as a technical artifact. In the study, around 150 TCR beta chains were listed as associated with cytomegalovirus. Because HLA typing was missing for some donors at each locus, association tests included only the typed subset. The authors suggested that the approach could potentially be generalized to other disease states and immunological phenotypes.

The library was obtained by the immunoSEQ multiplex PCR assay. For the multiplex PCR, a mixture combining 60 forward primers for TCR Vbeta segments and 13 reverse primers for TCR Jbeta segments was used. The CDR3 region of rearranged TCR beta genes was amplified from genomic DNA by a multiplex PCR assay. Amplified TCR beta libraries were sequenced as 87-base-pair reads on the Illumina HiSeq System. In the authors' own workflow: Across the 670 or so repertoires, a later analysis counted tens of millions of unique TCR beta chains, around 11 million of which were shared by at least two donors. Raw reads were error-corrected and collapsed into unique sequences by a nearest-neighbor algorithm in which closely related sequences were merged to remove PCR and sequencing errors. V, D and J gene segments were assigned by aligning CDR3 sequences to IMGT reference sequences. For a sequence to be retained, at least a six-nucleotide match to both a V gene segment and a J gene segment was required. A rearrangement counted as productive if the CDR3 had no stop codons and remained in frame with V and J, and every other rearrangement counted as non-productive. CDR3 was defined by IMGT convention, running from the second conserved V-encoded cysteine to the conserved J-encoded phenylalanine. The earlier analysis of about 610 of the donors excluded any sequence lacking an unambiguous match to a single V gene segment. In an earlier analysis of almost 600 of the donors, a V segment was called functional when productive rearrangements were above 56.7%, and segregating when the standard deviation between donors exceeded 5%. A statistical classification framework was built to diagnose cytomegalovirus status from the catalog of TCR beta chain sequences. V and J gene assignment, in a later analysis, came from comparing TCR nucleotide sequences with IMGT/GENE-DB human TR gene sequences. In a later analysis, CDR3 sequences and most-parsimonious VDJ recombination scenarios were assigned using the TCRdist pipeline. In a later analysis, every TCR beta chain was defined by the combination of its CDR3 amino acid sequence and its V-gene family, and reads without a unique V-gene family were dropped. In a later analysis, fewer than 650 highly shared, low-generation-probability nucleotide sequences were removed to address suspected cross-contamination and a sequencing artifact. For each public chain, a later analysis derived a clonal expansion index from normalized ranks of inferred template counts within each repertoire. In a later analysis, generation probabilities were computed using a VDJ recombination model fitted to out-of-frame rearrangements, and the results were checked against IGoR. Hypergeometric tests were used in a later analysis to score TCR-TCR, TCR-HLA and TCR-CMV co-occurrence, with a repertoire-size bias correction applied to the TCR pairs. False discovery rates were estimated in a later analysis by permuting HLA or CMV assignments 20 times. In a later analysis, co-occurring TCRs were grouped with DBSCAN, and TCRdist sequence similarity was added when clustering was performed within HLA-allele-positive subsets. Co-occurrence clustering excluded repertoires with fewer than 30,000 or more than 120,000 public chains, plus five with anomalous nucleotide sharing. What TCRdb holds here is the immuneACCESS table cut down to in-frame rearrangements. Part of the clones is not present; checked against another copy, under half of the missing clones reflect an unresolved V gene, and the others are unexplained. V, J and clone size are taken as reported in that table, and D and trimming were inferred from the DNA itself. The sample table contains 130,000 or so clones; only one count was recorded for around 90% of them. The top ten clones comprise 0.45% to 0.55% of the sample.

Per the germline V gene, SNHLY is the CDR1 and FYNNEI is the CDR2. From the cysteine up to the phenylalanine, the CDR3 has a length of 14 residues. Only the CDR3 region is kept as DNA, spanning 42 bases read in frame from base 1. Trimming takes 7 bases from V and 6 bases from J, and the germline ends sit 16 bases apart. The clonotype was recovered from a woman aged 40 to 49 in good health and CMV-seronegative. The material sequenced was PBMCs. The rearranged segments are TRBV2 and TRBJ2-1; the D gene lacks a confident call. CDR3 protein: CASNPGAAFNEQFF. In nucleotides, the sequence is TGTGCCAGCAACCCAGGTGCCGCATTCAATGAGCAGTTCTTC.